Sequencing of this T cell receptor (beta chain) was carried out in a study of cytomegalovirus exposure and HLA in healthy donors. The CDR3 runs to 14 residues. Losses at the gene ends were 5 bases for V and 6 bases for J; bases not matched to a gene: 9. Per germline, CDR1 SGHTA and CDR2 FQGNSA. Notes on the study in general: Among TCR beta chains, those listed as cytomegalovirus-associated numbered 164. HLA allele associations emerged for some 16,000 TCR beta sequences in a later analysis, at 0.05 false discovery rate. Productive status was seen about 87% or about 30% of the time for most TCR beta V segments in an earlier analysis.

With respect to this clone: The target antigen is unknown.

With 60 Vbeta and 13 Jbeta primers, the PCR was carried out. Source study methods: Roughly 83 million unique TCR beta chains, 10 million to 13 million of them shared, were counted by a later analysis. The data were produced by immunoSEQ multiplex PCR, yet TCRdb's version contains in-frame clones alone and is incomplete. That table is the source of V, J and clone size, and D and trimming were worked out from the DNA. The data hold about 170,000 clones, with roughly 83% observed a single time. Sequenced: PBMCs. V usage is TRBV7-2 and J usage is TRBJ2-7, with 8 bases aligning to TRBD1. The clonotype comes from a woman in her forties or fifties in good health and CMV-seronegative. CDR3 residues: CASSTTGGRLEQYF. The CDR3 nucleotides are TGTGCCAGCAGCACCACAGGGGGACGACTCGAGCAGTACTTC.